This T cell receptor beta chain was sequenced during a study of T cell responses to AZD1222 COVID-19 vaccine. Across the study: Pooling was applied to second doses at about 4 or about 12 weeks.

Using immunoSEQ multiplex PCR, the repertoire was profiled, and TCRdb retains in-frame clones only, with some absent. The top ten clones hold 4.5% to 6.5% of a sample with 150,000 or so clones, 80% to 90% of them seen once. This CDR3 is built from 13 residues. Germline-derived CDR1 and CDR2 are MNHEY and SVGAGI. The germline V and J ends were trimmed by 2 bases and 7 bases, with 6 bases remaining between them. The chain links TRBV6-5 to TRBJ1-6, with unresolved D. The receptor comes from an adult in good health. The specimen comprised peripheral blood, sampled on day 0 of AZD1222 vaccination. The CDR3 DNA reads as TGTGCCAGCAGTTACGAGTGGAATTCACCCCTCCACTTT. Translating gives CASSYEWNSPLHF.